This TCR beta chain stems from a study of T cells in Graves' hyperthyroidism and ophthalmopathy. Looking at the study overall: Upon initial diagnosis and before any treatment, peripheral blood was collected.

Uncontrolled infections, other autoimmune diseases, pregnancy or lactation led to exclusion of patients. The V end was cut by 0 bases, the J end by 7 bases, with 8 bases between. CDR3 length equals 13 residues. The germline V gene has CDR1 KGHDR and CDR2 SFDVKD. RNA transcripts were the template for amplifying TCR beta CDR3 regions. The TCR CDR3 first-round RT-PCR relied on the HTBI primer set. Each CDR3 protein gets one entry after TCRdb re-called the multiplex PCR reads with MiXCR. The data hold fewer than 350,000 distinct CDR3 sequences, with 21% observed a single time. This clonotype was seen repeatedly, ten times or more.

Sequenced material: blood. The clonotype originates from a woman aged 45 to 65 with Graves' hyperthyroidism. The rearrangement joins TRBV24-1 to TRBJ1-1; no clear D. CDR3 DNA: TGTGCCACCAGTGATTTGAGTGGTGGTGAAGCTTTCTTT. This sequence encodes CATSDLSGGEAFF.